What follows are 27 T cell receptor beta chains derived from one specimen sequenced in a study of T cell responses to AZD1222 COVID-19 vaccine. Using immunoSEQ multiplex PCR, the repertoire was profiled, and TCRdb retains in-frame clones only, with some absent. The sample comprises about 130,000 clones, approximately 90% of which are singletons, and 1.5% rests with the top ten. The sample here was peripheral blood, taken on day 0 of AZD1222 vaccination. These receptors were obtained from an adult in good health.

V gene TRBV19 combines with J gene TRBJ1-1; D is possibly TRBD1 (5 bases). The CDR3 has 13 residues. V dropped 5 bases and J dropped 4 bases, with 11 bases sitting between them. Germline CDR1 LNHDA, CDR2 SQIVND (reference sequence). The CDR3: CASSSSGSTEAFF. DNA of the CDR3: TGTGCCAGTAGTTCGTCAGGGAGCACTGAAGCTTTCTTT.

The rearrangement joins TRBV19 to TRBJ1-2; no firm D call. Germline CDR1 LNHDA, CDR2 SQIVND (reference sequence). CDR3 length: 14 residues. The ends were cut back, 4 bases at V and 2 bases at J, with 11 bases in the middle. The CDR3 loop is CASSTPGSNYGYTF. For the CDR3, the DNA is TGTGCCAGTAGTACACCGGGCTCCAACTATGGCTACACCTTC.

This sequence joins TRBV5-1 and TRBJ1-1, with D tentatively TRBD1 (6 bases). V was pared by 4 bases and J by 0 bases, with 16 bases between. CDR3 length equals 16 residues. Germline V gene lookup returns CDR1 SGHRS and CDR2 YFSETQ. CDR3 sequence reads: CASSPWDMSLNTEAFF. CDR3 in DNA: TGCGCCAGCAGCCCATGGGACATGAGCTTGAACACTGAAGCTTTCTTT.

CDR3 residues: CASSPLPSFTDTQYF. The CDR3 DNA reads TGTGCCAGCAGCCCATTACCCAGTTTCACAGATACGCAGTATTTT. This sequence joins TRBV6-5 and TRBJ2-3; D is uncertain. This CDR3 has 15 amino acids. The V end was cut by 6 bases, the J end by 2 bases, with 15 bases between. CDR1 and CDR2 (germline): MNHEY, SVGAGI.

The chain joins TRBV5-1 to TRBJ1-1; the D gene is possibly TRBD1 (5 bases). V gave up 2 bases and J gave up 4 bases, with 15 bases separating them. Germline-derived CDR1 and CDR2 are SGHRS and YFSETQ. CDR3 size: 15 residues. The CDR3 region has the DNA TGCGCCAGCAGCTTATACAGGCCTGACGGCACTGAAGCTTTCTTT. It yields the protein CASSLYRPDGTEAFF.

The V call is TRBV6-6, the J call TRBJ2-7, with 7 positions matching TRBD1. From germline, CDR1 is MNHNY and CDR2 SVGAGI (reference sequence). This CDR3 region has 16 residues. Unmatched junction bases numbered 9, after V lost 2 bases and J lost 2 bases. This CDR3 is CASSYTSGQSTYEQYF. For the CDR3, the DNA is TGTGCCAGCAGTTACACCTCGGGACAGAGTACCTACGAGCAGTACTTC.

This rearrangement joins TRBV7-3 to TRBJ2-3; D is possibly TRBD2 (5 bases). The germline CDR1 and CDR2 sequences are SGHTA and FQGTGA. The V gene lost 4 bases and the J gene lost 3 bases, with 14 bases spanning the gap. This CDR3 is built from 15 residues. CDR3 sequence (DNA): TGTGCCAGCAGCTCCGGACTTAGCTGGACAGATACGCAGTATTTT. It yields the protein CASSSGLSWTDTQYF.

The chain couples TRBV30 to TRBJ2-2, with 9 positions matching TRBD2. Germline V gene data show CDR1 as GTSNPN and CDR2 as SVGIG (reference sequence). The CDR3 totals 15 residues. Trimming removed 2 bases from V and 7 bases from J; junction bases left unmatched: 8. In nucleotides, the CDR3 is TGTGCCTGGAGTCTAGGCGGGGGGGCCGGCGGGGAGCTGTTTTTT. Translated: CAWSLGGGAGGELFF.

The V gene is TRBV7-2, the J gene TRBJ1-5; the D is unclear. V gave up 1 base and J gave up 2 bases, with 12 bases separating them. CDR3 length: 16 amino acids. From germline, CDR1 is SGHTA and CDR2 FQGNSA. Here the CDR3 DNA reads TGTGCCAGCAGCTTAGGTACGGGCGCAGGCAATCAGCCCCAGCATTTT. This gives the protein CASSLGTGAGNQPQHF.

This clone occurred a few times. V is TRBV28 and J is TRBJ1-2; 7 positions match TRBD1. There are 13 residues in the CDR3. CDR1 and CDR2 from the germline V gene are MDHEN and SYDVKM. Trimming at V came to 4 bases and at J to 4 bases, leaving 3 bases not matched to a gene. The CDR3 sequence: CASSSRGSYGYTF. CDR3 DNA sequence: TGTGCCAGCAGTTCCAGGGGGTCCTATGGCTACACCTTC.

The chain carries TRBV19 and TRBJ1-5; D uncertain. This CDR3 has 14 residues. The germline gives CDR1 LNHDA, CDR2 SQIVND (reference sequence). The V end lost 3 bases, the J end lost 3 bases, and 9 bases lay between the germline ends. The CDR3 coding sequence is TGTGCCAGTAGTATGCGGGAAAACAATCAGCCCCAGCATTTT. It specifies CASSMRENNQPQHF.

The chain combines TRBV5-1 with TRBJ2-7; TRBD1 might be the D (6 bases). The germline CDR1 and CDR2 sequences are SGHRS and YFSETQ. There are 12 residues in the CDR3. V was cut by 4 bases and J by 3 bases, with 8 bases left in between. DNA for the CDR3: TGCGCCAGCAGCATACAGGGCTACGAGCAGTACTTC. Its translation: CASSIQGYEQYF.

CDR3 region: CASSYSRGASGNTIYF. The CDR3 DNA reads as TGTGCCAGCAGTTACTCGCGGGGGGCTTCTGGAAACACCATATATTTT. This sequence joins TRBV6-5 and TRBJ1-3; D is possibly TRBD1 (6 bases). There are 16 residues in the CDR3. The germline V and J ends were trimmed by 0 bases and 1 base, with 10 bases remaining between them. Germline V CDR1 and CDR2: MNHEY, SVGAGI.

In its sample, this clone was seen a few times. CDR3 DNA sequence: TGTGCCAGCCAAAGGGGGCGCTTGGACACTGAAGCTTTCTTT. It is translated as CASQRGRLDTEAFF. This chain joins TRBV7-9 and TRBJ1-1; the match to TRBD1 covers 7 bases. The CDR3 spans 14 residues. CDR1 is SEHNR, CDR2 FQNEAQ, per germline (reference sequence). V trimming: 8 bases; J trimming: 3 bases; junction bases outside the gene matches: 9.

The V and J genes are TRBV6-6 and TRBJ2-3, with no clear D. Germline V gene sequence: CDR1 MNHNY, CDR2 SVGAGI (reference sequence). The CDR3 consists of 12 residues. The V end lost 0 bases, the J end lost 6 bases, and 4 bases lay between the germline ends. CDR3 in DNA: TGTGCCAGCAGTTACTCGTGGGATACGCAGTATTTT. This sequence encodes CASSYSWDTQYF.

V usage is TRBV5-1 and J usage is TRBJ2-7, with D tentatively TRBD1 (5 bases). This CDR3 contains 14 residues. The V gene lost 1 base and the J gene lost 1 base, with 9 bases spanning the gap. Germline V lookup: CDR1 SGHRS, CDR2 YFSETQ. The DNA of the CDR3 is TGCGCCAGCAGCTTGTCCAGGGTTTCCTACGAGCAGTACTTC. It yields the protein CASSLSRVSYEQYF.

CDR3 in amino acids: CASSLGPTVGYEQYF. In DNA form, the CDR3 reads TGTGCCAGCAGCTTAGGTCCTACAGTAGGCTACGAGCAGTACTTC. The chain is built from TRBV7-9 and TRBJ2-7; D gene unclear. Germline assignment: CDR1 SEHNR and CDR2 FQNEAQ (reference sequence). V was clipped by 1 base and J by 3 bases, with 13 bases between them. The CDR3 totals 15 residues.

The J gene is TRBJ1-4, the V gene TRBV4-2; D is unclear. The germline V gene has CDR1 LGHNA and CDR2 YNFKEQ. This CDR3 is built from 19 residues. Trimming cost V 1 base and J 0 bases, with 18 bases left between them. The CDR3 DNA sequence: TGTGCCAGCAGCCAAGTTAAGGTTCTCGGGTTTGCAACTAATGAAAAACTGTTTTTT. It yields the protein CASSQVKVLGFATNEKLFF.

The CDR3 DNA follows: TGTGCCAGCAGCCCCTGGGTAGATACGCAGTATTTT. It specifies CASSPWVDTQYF. V is TRBV25-1 and J is TRBJ2-3, with D unresolved. The CDR3 runs to 12 residues. Trimming took 6 bases from V and 5 from J, leaving 9 bases between them. Germline CDR1 is MGHDK and CDR2 is SYGVNS.

J is TRBJ1-1 and V is TRBV3-1 (or the pseudogene TRBV3-2); tentative D call: TRBD1 (5 bases). The CDR3 has 14 amino acids. V was pared by 2 bases and J by 1 base, with 8 bases between. CDR1 LGHDT and CDR2 YNNKEL come from the germline V gene (reference sequence). This CDR3 reads CASSQRDRNTEAFF. The CDR3 DNA sequence: TGTGCCAGCAGCCAACGCGACAGGAACACTGAAGCTTTCTTT.

The chain carries TRBV5-1 and TRBJ2-5; D could derive from TRBD1 or TRBD2 (6 bases each). V lost 0 bases and J 0 bases, leaving 15 bases between the germline ends. CDR1 SGHRS and CDR2 YFSETQ come from the germline V gene. The CDR3 loop spans 17 amino acids. The CDR3 DNA reads TGCGCCAGCAGCTTGGGGACGGCGGGGACACACCAAGAGACCCAGTACTTC. Encoded protein: CASSLGTAGTHQETQYF. Drawing the rest from reference TRBV5-1 and TRBJ2-5, the complete variable domain is KAGVTQTPRYLIKTRGQQVTLSCSPISGHRSVSWYQQTPGQGLQFLFEYFSETQRNKGNFPGRFSGRQFSNSRSEMNVSTLELGDSALYLCASSLGTAGTHQETQYFGPGTRLLVL.

J is TRBJ2-4 and V is TRBV7-9; 7 bases align to TRBD2. Germline V gene sequence: CDR1 SEHNR, CDR2 FQNEAQ (reference sequence). CDR3 length: 18 amino acids. Trimming cost V 2 bases and J 1 base; bases outside gene matches: 11. The CDR3 is CASSLKLGGDGAKNIQYF. Here the CDR3 DNA reads TGTGCCAGCAGCTTAAAGTTGGGAGGGGACGGGGCCAAAAACATTCAGTACTTC.

This clone was recorded a few times. This sequence joins TRBV5-1 and TRBJ2-7, with D possibly matching TRBD1 (6 bases). CDR1 is SGHRS, CDR2 YFSETQ, per germline. V was shortened by 0 bases and J by 2 bases, with 15 bases between the two germline ends. This CDR3 has 16 amino acids. This chain's CDR3 is CASSLEGGPTAYEQYF. In DNA, the CDR3 is TGCGCCAGCAGCTTGGAAGGGGGTCCGACGGCCTACGAGCAGTACTTC.

The chain links TRBV7-9 to TRBJ1-1, with D uncertain. CDR1 and CDR2 (germline): SEHNR, FQNEAQ (reference sequence). The ends were cut back, 6 bases at V and 4 bases at J, with 15 bases in the middle. The CDR3 runs 14 residues. The CDR3: CASSGESRGTEAFF. The CDR3 nucleotides read TGTGCCAGCAGTGGGGAGTCGCGTGGCACTGAAGCTTTCTTT.

This rearrangement joins TRBV6-5 to TRBJ2-5; D possibly corresponds to TRBD1 (6 bases). V gave up 2 bases and J gave up 2 bases, with 9 bases separating them. Germline assignment: CDR1 MNHEY and CDR2 SVGAGI. This CDR3 is built from 14 residues. The CDR3 DNA is TGTGCCAGCAGTTACGGGGACACACAAGAGACCCAGTACTTC. Its translation: CASSYGDTQETQYF.

CDR3 sequence: CASSQAPVALEAFF. The CDR3 DNA follows: TGTGCCAGCAGCCAAGCTCCCGTAGCGCTTGAAGCTTTCTTT. V and J are TRBV3-1 (or the pseudogene TRBV3-2) and TRBJ1-1; no clear D. The CDR3 length is 14 residues. Germline CDR1 is LGHDT and CDR2 is YNNKEL (reference sequence). The V gene lost 1 base and the J gene lost 7 bases, with 13 bases spanning the gap.

The rearrangement links TRBV27 to TRBJ2-3; D assignment may be TRBD1 or TRBD2 (5 bases each). Per germline, CDR1 MNHEY and CDR2 SMNVEV (reference sequence). V was cut by 6 bases and J by 5 bases, with 15 bases left in between. This CDR3 is built from 14 residues. CDR3 in DNA: TGTGCCAGCAGAAACCTCGGGGCGGGAGATACGCAGTATTTT. It encodes CASRNLGAGDTQYF.